This TCR beta chain appears in the sequencing data of a study of T cells after yellow fever vaccination. TCRdb analysed the 5' RACE reads with MiXCR anew, one entry per CDR3 protein. This sample yields about 340,000 distinct CDR3 sequences, of which 3.5% to 4.5% are seen a single time; roughly 24% belongs to the top ten. This clonotype was detected only a few times. Trimming removed 1 base from V and 4 bases from J, with 14 bases in between. Germline-derived CDR1 and CDR2 are SGHNT and YYREEE (reference sequence). The CDR3 has 15 amino acids. The TCR originated in a man younger than 35 who received the YFV17D yellow fever vaccine. Sequences were derived from PBMCs, sampled 5 days after the yellow fever booster vaccination. V is TRBV5-4 and J is TRBJ1-1; D remains unclear. CDR3 DNA: TGTGCCAGCAGCTTGCCCCCCCCAACGGCCACTGAAGCTTTCTTT. Amino acids: CASSLPPPTATEAFF.